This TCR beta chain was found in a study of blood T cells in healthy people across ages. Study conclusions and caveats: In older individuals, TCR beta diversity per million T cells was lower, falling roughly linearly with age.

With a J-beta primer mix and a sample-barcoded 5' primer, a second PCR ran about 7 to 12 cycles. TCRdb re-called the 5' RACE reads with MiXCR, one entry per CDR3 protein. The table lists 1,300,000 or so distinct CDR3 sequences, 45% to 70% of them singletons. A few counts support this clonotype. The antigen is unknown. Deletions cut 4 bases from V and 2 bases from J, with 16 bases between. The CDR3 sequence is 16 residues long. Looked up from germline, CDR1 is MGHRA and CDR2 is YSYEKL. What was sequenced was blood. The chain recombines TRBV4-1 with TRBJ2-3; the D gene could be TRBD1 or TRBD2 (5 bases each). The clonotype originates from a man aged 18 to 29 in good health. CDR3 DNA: TGCGCCAGCAGCCCGTACCGGGACCTAGCCACAGATACGCAGTATTTT. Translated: CASSPYRDLATDTQYF.